This passage covers 29 T cell receptor beta chains from one sample sequenced in a study of CD8 T cells in ankylosing spondylitis. TCRdb re-called the 5' RACE reads through MiXCR, storing one row per CDR3 protein. Among around 13,000 distinct CDR3 sequences, roughly 3% were seen once, and the ten largest hold 8.7%. The specimen was blood, either unsorted or a sorted T cell fraction (not recorded which). Every receptor here comes from a male donor with ankylosing spondylitis or in good health (not recorded which).

This clonotype was seen repeatedly, ten times or more. The rearrangement links TRBV9 to TRBJ1-1; D remains unclear. Germline V gene sequence: CDR1 SGDLS, CDR2 YYNGEE. The CDR3 loop spans 14 amino acids. Trimming took 1 base from V and 3 from J, leaving 10 bases between them. The CDR3 region has the DNA TGTGCCAGCAGCGTATCTGGGGTTGACACTGAAGCTTTCTTT. Amino acids: CASSVSGVDTEAFF. The entire variable domain, with the rest obtained from reference TRBV9 and TRBJ1-1, is as follows: DSGVTQTPKHLITATGQRVTLRCSPRSGDLSVYWYQQSLDQGLQFLIQYYNGEERAKGNILERFSAQQFPDLHSELNLSSLELGDSALYFCASSVSGVDTEAFFGQGTRLTVV.

This clonotype was counted ten times or more. The chain uses TRBV9 and TRBJ2-1; 8 bases are a match to TRBD2. The ends lost 4 bases at V and 6 bases at J; junction bases unmatched: 12. The germline gives CDR1 SGDLS, CDR2 YYNGEE. This CDR3 contains 16 residues. CDR3 nucleotides: TGTGCCAGCAGCACCCCCGGGACTAGAGATAGCAATGAGCAGTTCTTC. It encodes CASSTPGTRDSNEQFF.

This clonotype was seen repeatedly, ten times or more. The CDR3 nucleotides read TGTGCCAGCAGCGTAGTTGACCCAATCCCCTACACAGATACGCAGTATTTT. Translation: CASSVVDPIPYTDTQYF. This chain uses TRBV9 with TRBJ2-3; D unclear. The length of the CDR3 is 17 residues. CDR1 is SGDLS and CDR2 is YYNGEE in the germline V gene. V was trimmed by 0 bases and J by 2 bases, leaving 16 bases between them.

The rearrangement links TRBV9 to TRBJ1-2, with TRBD1 identical over 7 bases. The germline V gene encodes CDR1 SGDLS and CDR2 YYNGEE. The J segment lost 9 bases and the V segment lost 0 bases, leaving 11 bases of the junction unmatched. The CDR3 is 15 amino acids. CDR3 amino acids: CASSVARGGVKSYTF. The CDR3 DNA is TGTGCCAGCAGCGTAGCTAGAGGGGGCGTAAAGAGCTACACCTTC.

This clonotype was picked up many times. V is TRBV9 and J is TRBJ2-5, with 7 bases lining up with TRBD2. Germline CDR1 SGDLS, CDR2 YYNGEE. The CDR3 sequence is 14 residues long. The J segment lost 6 bases and the V segment lost 0 bases, leaving 5 bases of the junction unmatched. In DNA form, the CDR3 reads TGTGCCAGCAGCGTAGGAGGAGCGGGGCAGACCCAGTACTTC. Its translation is CASSVGGAGQTQYF.

This clonotype is medium-sized by share. The chain couples TRBV9 to TRBJ1-2; D gene uncertain. The CDR3 spans 16 residues. CDR1 SGDLS and CDR2 YYNGEE come from the germline V gene. The ends were cut back, 4 bases at V and 0 bases at J, with 16 bases in the middle. The CDR3 sequence is CASSPHSSLSNYGYTF. CDR3 DNA: TGTGCCAGCAGCCCACACTCGTCCCTCTCTAACTATGGCTACACCTTC.

This clonotype was detected many times. The rearrangement joins TRBV9 to TRBJ1-2; the D is unclear. The germline gives CDR1 SGDLS, CDR2 YYNGEE. The V and J ends lost 0 bases and 10 bases respectively, with 10 bases between them. This CDR3 region has 12 residues. CDR3: CASSVDEWSYTF. The CDR3 DNA reads TGTGCCAGCAGCGTAGATGAATGGTCCTACACCTTC.

This clonotype was seen many times. The chain links TRBV9 to TRBJ2-3, with 10 positions matching TRBD2. V trimming: 3 bases; J trimming: 2 bases; junction bases outside the gene matches: 6. This CDR3 spans 16 amino acids. The germline gives CDR1 SGDLS, CDR2 YYNGEE. The CDR3 sequence: CASSGTSGAPTDTQYF. In nucleotides, the CDR3 is TGTGCCAGCAGCGGAACTAGCGGGGCCCCCACAGATACGCAGTATTTT.

For this clonotype: A much larger clone differs by one base, so this may be a read error. The gene calls are TRBV9 and TRBJ1-1; D remains ambiguous. Germline V gives CDR1 SGDLS, CDR2 YYNGEE. The CDR3 has 14 amino acids. V lost 0 bases and J lost 1, with 7 bases in between. The CDR3: CASSVGQSNTEAFF. CDR3 in DNA: TGTGCCAGCAGCGTAGGGCAGTCGAACACTGAAGCTTTCTTT.

This clonotype was observed at least ten times. The gene calls are TRBV9 and TRBJ2-2, with D unclear. V was trimmed by 0 bases and J by 1 base, leaving 7 bases between them. CDR1 is SGDLS, CDR2 YYNGEE, per germline. The CDR3 runs to 15 residues. This CDR3 is CASSVERLNTGELFF. For the CDR3, the DNA is TGTGCCAGCAGCGTAGAGCGTCTGAACACCGGGGAGCTGTTTTTT.

This clonotype was recorded at least ten times. The CDR3 sequence: CASSVGNSGVGRTDTQYF. CDR3 coding DNA: TGTGCCAGCAGCGTAGGGAATTCGGGGGTCGGACGCACAGATACGCAGTATTTT. The chain uses TRBV9 and TRBJ2-3; maybe TRBD2 (6 bases). Germline assignment: CDR1 SGDLS and CDR2 YYNGEE. V was clipped by 0 bases and J by 1 base, with 18 bases between them. The CDR3 is 18 residues long. Full variable domain (remainder filled in from reference TRBV9 and TRBJ2-3): DSGVTQTPKHLITATGQRVTLRCSPRSGDLSVYWYQQSLDQGLQFLIQYYNGEERAKGNILERFSAQQFPDLHSELNLSSLELGDSALYFCASSVGNSGVGRTDTQYFGPGTRLTVL.

This clonotype was found many times. V is TRBV9 and J is TRBJ2-3; TRBD2 agrees at 13 bases. Germline trimming cut 3 bases from V and 5 bases from J; bases unmatched to any gene: 12. Germline-derived CDR1 and CDR2 are SGDLS and YYNGEE. The CDR3 covers 18 residues. The CDR3 is CASSASTSGGARIDTQYF. The CDR3 nucleotides are TGTGCCAGCAGCGCGTCAACTAGCGGGGGGGCCCGGATAGATACGCAGTATTTT.

This clonotype showed up many times. The chain recombines TRBV9 with TRBJ2-5; the match to TRBD2 covers 14 bases. The germline V gene has CDR1 SGDLS and CDR2 YYNGEE. The CDR3 has 18 residues. After removal of 2 bases from V and 0 bases from J, the junction contained 6 bases not matched to a gene. The CDR3 reads CASSVSTSGGEHQETQYF. The CDR3 DNA is TGTGCCAGCAGCGTCTCGACTAGCGGGGGGGAACACCAAGAGACCCAGTACTTC. The complete variable domain, with remaining parts taken from reference TRBV9 and TRBJ2-5, reads DSGVTQTPKHLITATGQRVTLRCSPRSGDLSVYWYQQSLDQGLQFLIQYYNGEERAKGNILERFSAQQFPDLHSELNLSSLELGDSALYFCASSVSTSGGEHQETQYFGPGTRLLVL.

Sample share makes this clonotype medium-sized (0.01 to 0.1%). The rearrangement joins TRBV9 to TRBJ1-2, with a weak D call TRBD1 (5 bases). CDR3 length: 15 residues. Germline CDR1 is SGDLS and CDR2 is YYNGEE. V lost 0 bases to trimming and J lost 0 bases, with 9 bases between them. In nucleotides, the CDR3 is TGTGCCAGCAGCGTAGGCAGGGTAGCTAACTATGGCTACACCTTC. Translating gives CASSVGRVANYGYTF.

The sample holds many counts of this clonotype. The rearrangement links TRBV9 to TRBJ2-7; D might be TRBD1 (6 bases). The length of the CDR3 is 16 residues. V was shortened by 0 bases and J by 0 bases, with 13 bases between the two germline ends. Germline assignment: CDR1 SGDLS and CDR2 YYNGEE. The chain's CDR3 is CASSVGNRAYSYEQYF. Written as DNA, the CDR3 is TGTGCCAGCAGCGTAGGTAACAGGGCATACTCCTACGAGCAGTACTTC.

The table lists this clonotype with many counts. The V call is TRBV9, the J call TRBJ1-3; D is unresolved. CDR3 length equals 14 residues. From germline, CDR1 is SGDLS and CDR2 YYNGEE. Trimming shortened V by 0 bases and J by 7 bases, and 11 bases separated the two germline ends. This CDR3 is CASSVGQVDNTIYF. The CDR3 DNA reads TGTGCCAGCAGCGTAGGGCAGGTGGATAACACCATATATTTT.

This clonotype occurred many times. The chain employs TRBV9 and TRBJ2-7, with D possibly being TRBD2 (5 bases). CDR3 length equals 16 residues. CDR1 is SGDLS and CDR2 is YYNGEE in the germline V gene. V was cut by 4 bases and J by 0 bases, with 17 bases left in between. CDR3 residues: CASSPLGSQSSYEQYF. In DNA form, the CDR3 reads TGTGCCAGCAGCCCACTAGGATCCCAAAGCTCCTACGAGCAGTACTTC.

This clonotype was seen repeatedly, ten times or more. This rearrangement joins TRBV9 to TRBJ2-3; 10 bases line up with TRBD2. The CDR3 covers 16 residues. Germline V gene lookup returns CDR1 SGDLS and CDR2 YYNGEE. V shed 2 bases and J 1 base; nucleotides not matched to a gene: 4. For the CDR3, the DNA is TGTGCCAGCAGCGTCTTAGCGGGAGGAGGCACAGATACGCAGTATTTT. This translates into CASSVLAGGGTDTQYF.

This clonotype was counted at least ten times. The chain combines TRBV9 with TRBJ2-1; 10 bases agree with TRBD2. Per germline, CDR1 SGDLS and CDR2 YYNGEE. The CDR3 extends over 16 amino acids. Losses at the gene ends were 0 bases for V and 9 bases for J; bases not matched to a gene: 9. CDR3 nucleotides: TGTGCCAGCAGCGTAGGAGGGCTAGCGGGAGTCAGTGAGCAGTTCTTC. Translating gives CASSVGGLAGVSEQFF.

This clonotype is deemed medium-sized. CDR3 sequence (DNA): TGTGCCAGCAGCTCACAAACAGATACGCAGTATTTT. This translates into CASSSQTDTQYF. The chain is built from TRBV9 and TRBJ2-3, with D hard to call. CDR3 length: 12 amino acids. The V end was cut by 4 bases, the J end by 3 bases, with 6 bases between. Looked up from germline, CDR1 is SGDLS and CDR2 is YYNGEE.

This clonotype was observed at least ten times. The rearrangement joins TRBV9 to TRBJ2-7, with 8 positions matching TRBD1. The CDR3 covers 14 residues. Germline V gives CDR1 SGDLS, CDR2 YYNGEE. V shed 3 bases, J shed 4 bases, and the junction held 6 bases outside the gene matches. In DNA, the CDR3 is TGTGCCAGCAGCGCTGGGACAGGAAATTACGAGCAGTACTTC. Protein: CASSAGTGNYEQYF.

This clonotype counts as medium-sized. The chain carries TRBV9 and TRBJ2-3, with 11 nucleotides matching TRBD2. CDR3 length equals 14 residues. Germline V gene data show CDR1 as SGDLS and CDR2 as YYNGEE. V shed 4 bases, J shed 6 bases, and the junction held 4 bases outside the gene matches. CDR3 sequence reads: CASSQGLAVDTQYF. In DNA form, the CDR3 reads TGTGCCAGCAGCCAGGGACTAGCGGTGGATACGCAGTATTTT.

Ten or more counts support this clonotype. The CDR3 DNA reads TGTGCCAGCAGCGCAGGACTAGCGGGGGGCCTCAACGAGCAGTACTTC. It yields the protein CASSAGLAGGLNEQYF. The chain is built from TRBV9 and TRBJ2-7; 14 nucleotides line up with TRBD2. The CDR3 totals 16 residues. J was trimmed by 5 bases and V by 3 bases; bases with no gene match: 7. Germline values: CDR1 SGDLS, CDR2 YYNGEE. The full variable domain, rest sourced from reference TRBV9 and TRBJ2-7, is DSGVTQTPKHLITATGQRVTLRCSPRSGDLSVYWYQQSLDQGLQFLIQYYNGEERAKGNILERFSAQQFPDLHSELNLSSLELGDSALYFCASSAGLAGGLNEQYFGPGTRLTVT.

By sample fraction, this clonotype is medium-sized (0.01 to 0.1%). This sequence joins TRBV9 and TRBJ2-7, with 15 bases identical to TRBD2. Germline CDR1 SGDLS, CDR2 YYNGEE. J was trimmed by 0 bases and V by 4 bases; bases with no gene match: 14. This CDR3 comprises 20 residues. The CDR3 DNA reads TGTGCCAGCAGCTCTCCCGGGACTAGCGGGGGGTCGACCAGCTCCTACGAGCAGTACTTC. Translation: CASSSPGTSGGSTSSYEQYF.

The table lists this clonotype with a few counts. The V gene is TRBV24-1, the J gene TRBJ2-1; 9 bases map to TRBD1. The CDR3 sequence is 15 residues long. The V gene end was trimmed by 7 bases and the J gene end by 7 bases; junction bases not matched to a gene: 10. The germline CDR1 and CDR2 sequences are KGHDR and SFDVKD. CDR3 in amino acids: CATRTLLQGANEQFF. CDR3 DNA sequence: TGTGCCACCAGGACACTACTACAGGGGGCTAATGAGCAGTTCTTC.

This clonotype was detected many times. The V and J genes are TRBV9 and TRBJ1-1; weak D call: TRBD1 (5 bases). Germline values: CDR1 SGDLS, CDR2 YYNGEE. V dropped 3 bases and J dropped 1 base, with 10 bases sitting between them. The length of the CDR3 is 14 residues. The CDR3 DNA reads TGTGCCAGCAGCGGCCCAGGGAGGAACACTGAAGCTTTCTTT. Its translation is CASSGPGRNTEAFF.

This clonotype was found many times. The chain employs TRBV9 and TRBJ2-7, with 7 bases that match TRBD2. Germline V CDR1 and CDR2: SGDLS, YYNGEE. This CDR3 has 15 amino acids. Unmatched junction bases numbered 9, after V lost 0 bases and J lost 6 bases. The chain's CDR3 is CASSVGWEGRFEQYF. The CDR3 DNA sequence: TGTGCCAGCAGCGTAGGTTGGGAGGGCCGTTTCGAGCAGTACTTC. The complete variable domain, with remaining parts taken from reference TRBV9 and TRBJ2-7, reads DSGVTQTPKHLITATGQRVTLRCSPRSGDLSVYWYQQSLDQGLQFLIQYYNGEERAKGNILERFSAQQFPDLHSELNLSSLELGDSALYFCASSVGWEGRFEQYFGPGTRLTVT.

By sample share, this clonotype is medium-sized. The chain links TRBV9 to TRBJ1-1; D uncertain. Germline V gene lookup returns CDR1 SGDLS and CDR2 YYNGEE. V dropped 0 bases and J dropped 5 bases, with 11 bases sitting between them. There are 14 residues in the CDR3. CDR3 region: CASSVAVSRTEAFF. The DNA of the CDR3 is TGTGCCAGCAGCGTAGCAGTCAGTCGGACTGAAGCTTTCTTT.

By share of the sample, this clonotype is medium-sized. J is TRBJ2-5 and V is TRBV9; the D is unclear. Germline V gives CDR1 SGDLS, CDR2 YYNGEE. Trimming removed 0 bases at V and 5 bases at J, with 14 bases between. This CDR3 region has 15 residues. The CDR3 loop is CASSVEGTAQETQYF. CDR3 nucleotides: TGTGCCAGCAGCGTAGAGGGTACAGCCCAGGAGACCCAGTACTTC.